This TCR beta chain emerged from a study of shared clonotypes between healthy human individuals. Sequencing was performed with immunoSEQ multiplex PCR; in TCRdb, only in-frame clones are kept and a portion is missing. The table records more than 400,000 clones, 90% to 96% of them present only once. The CDR3 totals 13 residues. CDR1 is SEHNR and CDR2 is FQNEAQ in the germline V gene (reference sequence). Between the trimmed V and J ends, which lost 7 bases and 6 bases, there was a span of 16 bases. The TCR originated in a woman aged 25 to 45 in good health. J is TRBJ2-7 and V is TRBV7-9; no reliable D call. The sample consisted of naive CD4+ T cells sorted from blood. Subset of the sample: CD45RA+ positively selected. The CDR3 DNA follows: TGTGCCAGCACCGCGGCCTCGTTCGGCGAGCAGTACTTC. Its translation: CASTAASFGEQYF.